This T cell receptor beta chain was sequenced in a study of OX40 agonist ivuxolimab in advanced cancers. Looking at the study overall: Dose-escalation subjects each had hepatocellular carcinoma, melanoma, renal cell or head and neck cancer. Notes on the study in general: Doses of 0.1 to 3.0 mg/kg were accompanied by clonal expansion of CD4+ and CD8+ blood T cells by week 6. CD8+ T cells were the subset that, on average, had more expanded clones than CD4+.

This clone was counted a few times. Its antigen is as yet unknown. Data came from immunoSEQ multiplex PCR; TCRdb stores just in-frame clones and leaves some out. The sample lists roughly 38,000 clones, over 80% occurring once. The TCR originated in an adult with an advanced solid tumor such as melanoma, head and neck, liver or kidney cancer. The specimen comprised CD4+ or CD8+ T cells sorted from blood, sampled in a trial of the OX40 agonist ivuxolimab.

The CDR3 nucleotides read TGCGCCAGCAGCGAAGAATGGGACGGCACTGAAGCTTTCTTT. This sequence encodes CASSEEWDGTEAFF. The chain couples TRBV10-1 to TRBJ1-1; D is perhaps TRBD1 (5 bases). V dropped 6 bases and J dropped 4 bases, with 15 bases sitting between them. The CDR3 extends over 14 amino acids. The germline gives CDR1 WNHNN, CDR2 SYGVQD (reference sequence).